These 14 T cell receptor beta chains originate from one sample sequenced in a study of T cell changes during pregnancy in multiple sclerosis (dated by TCRdb to between 2018 and 2021). Libraries were prepared through the immunoSEQ multiplex PCR assay. In its TCRdb copy, this immuneACCESS table keeps in-frame sequences only and misses some clones. Where compared with another copy, unresolved V genes explain less than half of these, and the others have no known cause. This sample is represented by about 42,000 clones; about 85% of them were singletons. Under 1% of the sample belongs to the ten largest clones. Here the sequenced sample was CD4+ T cells from peripheral blood mononuclear cells, taken after pregnancy. Receptor source: a female donor with multiple sclerosis, enrolled in a pregnancy study.

The chain carries TRBV5-8 and TRBJ2-5, with no clear D. Trimming shortened V by 1 base and J by 7 bases, and 5 bases separated the two germline ends. The CDR3 loop spans 11 amino acids. Germline V lookup: CDR1 SGHTS, CDR2 YDEGEE. This chain's CDR3 is CASSLLWTQYF. The CDR3 coding sequence is TGTGCCAGCAGCTTGTTATGGACCCAGTACTTC.

V is TRBV30 and J is TRBJ1-1, with D possibly TRBD1 on 6 matching bases. Trimming left V 7 bases short and J 4 bases short, with 16 bases between. Germline V gives CDR1 GTSNPN, CDR2 SVGIG (reference sequence). The CDR3 contains 13 residues. CDR3 protein: CASTTQGSTEAFF. In nucleotides, the CDR3 is TGTGCCTCTACTACACAGGGATCCACTGAAGCTTTCTTT.

This rearrangement joins TRBV2 to TRBJ1-5; D possibly corresponds to TRBD1 (5 bases). Germline V CDR1 and CDR2: SNHLY, FYNNEI. The CDR3 extends over 16 amino acids. The V and J ends lost 1 base and 6 bases respectively, with 16 bases between them. Here the CDR3 DNA reads TGTGCCAGCAGTGAAGTGGTGGGGGGGTTGGGTCAGCCCCAGCATTTT. It encodes CASSEVVGGLGQPQHF.

The chain employs TRBV18 and TRBJ2-1; 12 bases match TRBD2. CDR3 size: 16 residues. With V trimmed by 3 bases and J by 9 bases, 9 bases remained unmatched. Germline loops: CDR1 KGHSH, CDR2 LQKENI. CDR3 protein: CASSPTRTSGTGEQFF. For the CDR3, the DNA is TGTGCCAGCTCACCGACCAGGACTAGCGGGACCGGTGAGCAGTTCTTC.

The V and J genes are TRBV11-2 and TRBJ2-5; unclear D gene. Germline lookup yields CDR1 SGHAT and CDR2 FQNNGV. There are 14 residues in the CDR3. V gave up 1 base and J gave up 5 bases, with 11 bases separating them. In DNA, the CDR3 is TGTGCCAGCAGCTTAGGGGCCGGATTGGAGACCCAGTACTTC. Residues: CASSLGAGLETQYF. Drawing the rest from reference TRBV11-2 and TRBJ2-5, the complete variable domain is EAGVAQSPRYKIIEKRQSVAFWCNPISGHATLYWYQQILGQGPKLLIQFQNNGVVDDSQLPKDRFSAERLKGVDSTLKIQPAKLEDSAVYLCASSLGAGLETQYFGPGTRLLVL.

CDR3 in DNA: TGTGCCAGCAGTAGACCAGGACAGGGGCGACATTCACCCCTCCACTTT. This translates into CASSRPGQGRHSPLHF. J is TRBJ1-6 and V is TRBV27, with TRBD1 matching over 9 bases. CDR1 and CDR2 (germline): MNHEY, SMNVEV (reference sequence). V was clipped by 5 bases and J by 8 bases; unmatched bases: 10. The CDR3 consists of 16 residues.

This rearrangement joins TRBV6-6 to TRBJ2-1; D might be TRBD2 (5 bases). This CDR3 has 14 amino acids. Trimming pared 2 bases from V and 6 bases from J, leaving 11 bases between. Per the germline V gene, CDR1 is MNHNY and CDR2 is SVGAGI (reference sequence). As DNA, the CDR3 is TGTGCCAGCAGTTACGGAACGCGGGCCAATGAGCAGTTCTTC. Encoded protein: CASSYGTRANEQFF.

The chain combines TRBV13 with TRBJ2-6, with D perhaps matching TRBD1 (6 bases). CDR3 length: 15 residues. V lost 5 bases, J lost 0 bases, and 8 bases lay in between. Germline V gives CDR1 PRHDT, CDR2 FYEKMQ (reference sequence). CDR3 region: CASSQGGSGANVLTF. The CDR3 bases are TGTGCCAGCAGCCAAGGGGGCTCTGGGGCCAACGTCCTGACTTTC.

The chain has TRBV15 and TRBJ1-6, with D maybe TRBD1 (6 bases). V was shortened by 0 bases and J by 4 bases, with 16 bases between the two germline ends. This CDR3 has 18 residues. Germline CDR1 LNHNV, CDR2 YYDKDF (reference sequence). The CDR3 bases are TGTGCCACCAGCAGAGATGGGGGGGCGGCGGGTTATAATTCACCCCTCCACTTT. It specifies CATSRDGGAAGYNSPLHF. Filled out from reference TRBV15 and TRBJ1-6, the complete variable domain reads DAMVIQNPRYQVTQFGKPVTLSCSQTLNHNVMYWYQQKSSQAPKLLFHYYDKDFNNEADTPDNFQSRRPNTSFCFLDIRSPGLGDTAMYLCATSRDGGAAGYNSPLHFGNGTRLTVT.

This clone was observed a few times. This rearrangement joins TRBV27 to TRBJ2-5; D is possibly TRBD2 (5 bases). CDR3 length equals 14 residues. V shed 2 bases and J shed 4 bases, with 11 bases lying between them. Germline CDR1 MNHEY, CDR2 SMNVEV (reference sequence). CDR3 residues: CASSLRLAGETQYF. DNA for the CDR3: TGTGCCAGCAGTTTAAGGCTAGCCGGAGAGACCCAGTACTTC.

The V and J genes are TRBV28 and TRBJ1-5; the match to TRBD1 covers 9 bases. CDR1 and CDR2 (germline): MDHEN, SYDVKM. This CDR3 is built from 14 residues. J lost 11 bases, V lost 7 bases, and 12 bases had no gene match. CDR3 in amino acids: CASIPGQGNSAQHF. DNA of the CDR3: TGTGCCAGCATTCCGGGACAGGGTAATTCGGCCCAGCATTTT.

J is TRBJ2-1 and V is TRBV25-1; a weak D match, TRBD1 (6 bases). The CDR3 has 13 amino acids. Germline assignment: CDR1 MGHDK and CDR2 SYGVNS. Trimming took off 6 bases at V and 8 bases at J, with 14 bases between the two ends. Here the CDR3 DNA reads TGTGCCAGCAGGGACAGAAATTGGGATGAGCAGTTCTTC. Encoded protein: CASRDRNWDEQFF.

This clone appeared a few times. The gene calls are TRBV18 and TRBJ2-5; 7 bases are a match to TRBD2. Trimming at V came to 2 bases and at J to 4 bases, leaving 7 bases not matched to a gene. The germline CDR1 and CDR2 sequences are KGHSH and LQKENI. The CDR3 loop spans 15 amino acids. CDR3 DNA sequence: TGTGCCAGCTCACCAAGGGAGGGAACGTCAGAGACCCAGTACTTC. Its protein product is CASSPREGTSETQYF.

This rearrangement joins TRBV7-9 to TRBJ1-4; no clear D. This CDR3 region has 14 residues. With 5 bases removed from V and 2 bases from J, the gap between germline ends came to 9 bases. Per the germline V gene, CDR1 is SEHNR and CDR2 is FQNEAQ (reference sequence). The CDR3 is CASSPRATNEKLFF. Here the CDR3 DNA reads TGTGCCAGCAGCCCCCGAGCTACTAATGAAAAACTGTTTTTT.